Listed below are T cell receptor beta chains from one sample, sequenced in a study of graft-versus-host responses after intestinal transplantation. Assay used: immunoSEQ multiplex PCR; TCRdb lists only in-frame clones, some missing. This sample carries roughly 20,000 clones, 40% to 45% of them seen once, and the ten largest clones take around 1.6%. The sample was alloreactive CD8+ T cells from a mixed lymphocyte reaction culture, taken before intestinal transplant. The receptors were gathered from a human patient who received an intestinal transplant. Each CDR3 is given with its conserved first and last residue. D genes are given only for firm matches. For some rows the clone size is stated as once, few or many, or as a class when expanded; others skip it.

size	V	J	D	DNA	CDR3
.	TRBV7-9	TRBJ2-7	.	TGTGCCAGCAGCGCCGGGGGCGCCGGTGGGACGGATGCGTACTTC	CASSAGGAGGTDAYF
.	TRBV14	TRBJ2-7	TRBD2	TGTGCCAGCAGCCAAGATATTGGGTGGGCTAGCGGGCGCCCAGCCCACGAGCAGTACTTC	CASSQDIGWASGRPAHEQYF
.	TRBV10-1	TRBJ1-1	.	TGCGCCAGCAGCCCTCGACAGAACACTGAAGCTTTCTTT	CASSPRQNTEAFF
.	TRBV6-1	TRBJ2-7	.	TGTGCCAGCAGATCCAACGGCAGGGCCGAGCAGTACTTC	CASRSNGRAEQYF
.	TRBV28	TRBJ2-7	.	TGTGCCAGCAGTTTGTGGAGTCCCTACGAGCAGTACTTC	CASSLWSPYEQYF
.	TRBV29-1	TRBJ1-1	TRBD1	TGCAGCGCCTTCCCGACAGGGGAGCAAAACACTGAAGCTTTCTTT	CSAFPTGEQNTEAFF
few	TRBV6-5	TRBJ1-2	.	TGTGCCAGCAGTCCACAGGGTTTGCATGGCTACACCTTC	CASSPQGLHGYTF
.	TRBV19	TRBJ2-1	TRBD2	TGTGCCAGTAGTATCACTAGCGGGAATGTAAATGAGCAGTTCTTC	CASSITSGNVNEQFF
.	TRBV5-1	TRBJ2-7	TRBD2	TGCGCCAGCAGAGGAGGGGGTAGCGGGAGCGTCGAGCAGTACTTC	CASRGGGSGSVEQYF
medium-sized	TRBV18	TRBJ2-7	.	TGTGCCAGCTCACCACTTTTGGGGCCGACAGTTCGAACTACCCACGAGCAGTACTTC	CASSPLLGPTVRTTHEQYF
.	TRBV2	TRBJ1-4	.	TGTGCCAGCAGTGAGTGGAACTTCTACGCGGGTAATGAAAAACTGTTTTTT	CASSEWNFYAGNEKLFF
medium-sized	TRBV4-2	TRBJ1-3	.	TGTGCCAGCAGCCAACCACAGGGCAACTCTGGAAACACCATATATTTT	CASSQPQGNSGNTIYF
.	TRBV28	TRBJ1-2	.	TGTGCCAGCAGTTTATCCGGCTCTAACTATGGCTACACCTTC	CASSLSGSNYGYTF
.	TRBV4-1	TRBJ2-5	.	TGCGCCAGCAGCCAACGGTCGGGTAGTTTTGAGACCCAGTACTTC	CASSQRSGSFETQYF
.	TRBV27	TRBJ2-2	TRBD1	TGTGCCAGCAGTCGTACCGGGACAGCGAACACCGGGGAGCTGTTTTTT	CASSRTGTANTGELFF
.	TRBV29-1	TRBJ1-4	.	TGCAGCATGTGCCCCAGACAGAATGAAAAACTGTTTTTT	CSMCPRQNEKLFF
.	TRBV4-1	TRBJ2-3	TRBD2	TGCGCCAGCAGCCAAGCCCGGGGCCTAGCGGGAGTCAGCACAGATACGCAGTATTTT	CASSQARGLAGVSTDTQYF
few	TRBV28	TRBJ2-7	.	TGTGCCAGCAGTTTCGGGGTGGAGGCCGAGCAGTACTTC	CASSFGVEAEQYF
few	TRBV5-1	TRBJ2-1	TRBD2	TGCGCCAGCAGCTTGGAACTAGCGGGGTACAATGAGCAGTTCTTC	CASSLELAGYNEQFF
.	TRBV7-8	TRBJ2-7	.	TGTGCCAGCAGCTTAGACGACGATGGGATCGAGCAGTACTTC	CASSLDDDGIEQYF
few	TRBV6-5	TRBJ2-2	.	TGTGCCAGCAGTTTCCCCCCCGGCACCGGCGGGGAGCTGTTTTTT	CASSFPPGTGGELFF
few	TRBV27	TRBJ2-7	TRBD2	TGTGCCAGCAGTTTATCTCCTAGCGGGAGATACGAGCAGTACTTC	CASSLSPSGRYEQYF
medium-sized	TRBV5-1	TRBJ1-1	.	TGCGCCAGCAGCTTGGATCCGAACACTGAAGCTTTCTTT	CASSLDPNTEAFF
medium-sized	TRBV28	TRBJ2-7	.	TGTGCCAGCAGTTTATGGGGGCGGCAGAGCTACGAGCAGTACTTC	CASSLWGRQSYEQYF
medium-sized	TRBV7-9	TRBJ1-2	.	TGTGCCAGCAGCCGGACAGACTATGGCTACACCTTC	CASSRTDYGYTF
few	TRBV7-6	TRBJ2-7	TRBD1	TGTGCCAGCAGCCCCTCCCCGAGACAGGGGGCATACGAGCAGTACTTC	CASSPSPRQGAYEQYF
.	TRBV7-9	TRBJ2-5	TRBD1	TGTGCCAGCACCCCCCATGGGACAGCCCAAGAGACCCAGTACTTC	CASTPHGTAQETQYF
.	TRBV5-1	TRBJ2-6	.	TGCGCCAGCAACCTCATGGGCTCTGGGGCCAACGTCCTGACTTTC	CASNLMGSGANVLTF
.	TRBV18	TRBJ1-1	.	TGTGCCAGCTCACCATACGAATCAGGGGCAAGGAACACTGAAGCTTTCTTT	CASSPYESGARNTEAFF
medium-sized	TRBV5-1	TRBJ2-2	TRBD1	TGCGCCAGCAGCTTGGCCGGGACAGTAGTAATCGGGGAGCTGTTTTTT	CASSLAGTVVIGELFF
.	TRBV28	TRBJ2-1	.	TGTGCCAGCAGTTTTAGGCATGAGCAGTTCTTC	CASSFRHEQFF
few	TRBV6-5	TRBJ2-7	.	TGTGCCAGCAGTCAAACGGGACCCTCAAACGACGAGCAGTACTTC	CASSQTGPSNDEQYF
.	TRBV19	TRBJ2-7	.	TGTGCCAGTAGTCCGACCGGGACCCCCTTTGACGAGCAGTACTTC	CASSPTGTPFDEQYF
.	TRBV6-5	TRBJ2-3	TRBD2	TGTGCCAGCGACGGACTAGCGGGAGTTACAGATACGCAGTATTTT	CASDGLAGVTDTQYF
.	TRBV20-1	TRBJ2-5	.	TGCAGTGCCTCAGGGGTAGAGACCCAGTACTTC	CSASGVETQYF
.	TRBV5-1	TRBJ2-3	.	TGCGCCAGCAGCTACCGACCCACAGATACGCAGTATTTT	CASSYRPTDTQYF
.	TRBV12-2	TRBJ2-1	.	TGTGCAAGTCGCTTAAGTCTTGCTGGGCGGGAGGAGGTAAATGAGCAGTTCTTC	CASRLSLAGREEVNEQFF
medium-sized	TRBV30	TRBJ1-3	.	TGTGCCTGGAGAGGGTTAGGGGTTGGAAACACCATATATTTT	CAWRGLGVGNTIYF
.	TRBV19	TRBJ2-1	.	TGTGCCAGTAGGCACGGAGGCCTTCGGGAGCAGTTCTTC	CASRHGGLREQFF
.	TRBV14	TRBJ2-3	.	TGTGCCAGCAGCCCGGGGGACTGGGCGGCTGGCACAGATACGCAGTATTTT	CASSPGDWAAGTDTQYF
.	TRBV28	TRBJ2-7	.	TGTGCCAGCGGCCTGGGGGCCAACCGAAAGTCGTACTTC	CASGLGANRKSYF
once	TRBV7-8	TRBJ2-7	TRBD1	TGTGCCAGCAGCCTCCCGGGGACAGGCTCCTACGAGCAGTACTTC	CASSLPGTGSYEQYF
few	TRBV15	TRBJ2-7	.	TGTGCCACCAGCAGGACGACTGGGCGGAGCGCCTACGAGCAGTACTTC	CATSRTTGRSAYEQYF
few	TRBV18	TRBJ1-4	TRBD1	TGTGCCAGCTCCCTTGGACAGGGAAAGAGTGAAAAACTGTTTTTT	CASSLGQGKSEKLFF
few	TRBV30	TRBJ1-5	TRBD1	TGTGCCTGGAGTGCAGAGAGAGGACAGGGGAGCAATCAGCCCCAGCATTTT	CAWSAERGQGSNQPQHF
.	TRBV5-4	TRBJ1-2	.	TGTGCCAGCAGCTTGGACAAGATTTATGACTACACCTTC	CASSLDKIYDYTF